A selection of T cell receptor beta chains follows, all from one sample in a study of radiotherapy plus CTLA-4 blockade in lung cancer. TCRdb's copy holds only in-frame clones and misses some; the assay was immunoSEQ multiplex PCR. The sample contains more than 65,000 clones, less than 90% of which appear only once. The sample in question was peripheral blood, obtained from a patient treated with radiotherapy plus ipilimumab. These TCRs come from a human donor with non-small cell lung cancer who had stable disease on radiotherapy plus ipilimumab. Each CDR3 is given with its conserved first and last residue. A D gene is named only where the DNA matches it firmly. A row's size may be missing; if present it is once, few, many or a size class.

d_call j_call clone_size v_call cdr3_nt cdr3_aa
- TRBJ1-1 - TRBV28 TGTGCCAGCACCTTGACCCTACTGAACACTGAAGCTTTCTTT CASTLTLLNTEAFF
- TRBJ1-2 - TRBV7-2 TGTGCCAGCTCTAGGGAGGGGAACAATGGCTACACCTTC CASSREGNNGYTF
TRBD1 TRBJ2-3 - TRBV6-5 TGTGCCAGCAGTTCCTCGGACAGGGGCGCAGATACGCAGTATTTT CASSSSDRGADTQYF
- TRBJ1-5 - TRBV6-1 TGTGCCAGCGTGGACGGGTGGAATCAGCCCCAGCATTTT CASVDGWNQPQHF
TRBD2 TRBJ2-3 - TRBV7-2 TGTGCCAGCAGGGGACTAGCGGGAAATACGCAGTATTTT CASRGLAGNTQYF
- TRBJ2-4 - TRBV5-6 TGTGCCAGCAGCATAAGGGGGTACATTCAGTACTTC CASSIRGYIQYF
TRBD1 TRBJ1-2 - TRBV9 TGTGCCAGCAGCGTAGCTGGACAGGGGCACGGCTACACCTTC CASSVAGQGHGYTF
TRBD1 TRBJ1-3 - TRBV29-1 TGCAGCGTTGAACCCTTAGGGACAGGAGGAAACACCATATATTTT CSVEPLGTGGNTIYF
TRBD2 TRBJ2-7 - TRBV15 TGTGCCACCAGCCCCCACGGGGGGGGGTCCTACGAGCAGTACTTC CATSPHGGGSYEQYF
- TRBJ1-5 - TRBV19 TGTGCCAGTAGTATAAAGGCAGTGGACAATCAGCCCCAGCATTTT CASSIKAVDNQPQHF
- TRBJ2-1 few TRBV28 TGTGCCAGCACCTTAACACAGTTGTTTCGCAATGAGCAGTTCTTC CASTLTQLFRNEQFF
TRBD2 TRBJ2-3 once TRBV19 TGTGCCAGTAGGGGGACTAGCGCTAGCACAGATACGCAGTATTTT CASRGTSASTDTQYF
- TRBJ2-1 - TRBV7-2 TGTGCCAGCAGCTTGCCTGAGCGGTTGATCTACAATGAGCAGTTCTTC CASSLPERLIYNEQFF
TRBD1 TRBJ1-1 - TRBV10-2 TGCGCCAGCGGACAGGGGAACACTGAAGCTTTCTTT CASGQGNTEAFF
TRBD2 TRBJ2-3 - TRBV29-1 TGCAGCGTGGGGGTTTTCGGGAGGAACACAGATACGCAGTATTTT CSVGVFGRNTDTQYF
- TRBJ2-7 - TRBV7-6 TGTGCCAGCAGCTTAACGGACGGCTCCTACGAGCAGTACTTC CASSLTDGSYEQYF
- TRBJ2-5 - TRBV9 TGTGCCAGCAGCGTAGAAGAGGGTACGGAGACCCAGTACTTC CASSVEEGTETQYF
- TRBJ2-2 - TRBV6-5 TGTGCCAGCAGGCTACGGGTCACCGGGGAGCTGTTTTTT CASRLRVTGELFF
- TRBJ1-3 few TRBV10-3 TGTGCCATCAGGCAAACAGTCTCTGGAAACACCATATATTTT CAIRQTVSGNTIYF
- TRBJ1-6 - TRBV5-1 TGCGCCAGCAGCCGGGAGAAGGCATCGAATTCACCCCTCCACTTT CASSREKASNSPLHF
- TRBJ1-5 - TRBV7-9 TGTGCCAGCAGCTTATCAGGGACTAATCGGGCCCAGCATTTT CASSLSGTNRAQHF
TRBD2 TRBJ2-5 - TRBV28 TGTGCCAGCAGGGAGAGGACTAGCGGGAGGTTAGAGACCCAGTACTTC CASRERTSGRLETQYF
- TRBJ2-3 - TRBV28 TGTGCCAGCAGTTTGAGGGGGACGAGGGGGGATACGCAGTATTTT CASSLRGTRGDTQYF
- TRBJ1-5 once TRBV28 TGTGCCAGCAGTTTCTTGTCAGTTAGCAATCAGCCCCAGCATTTT CASSFLSVSNQPQHF
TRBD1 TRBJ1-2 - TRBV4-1 TGCGCCAGCAGCCTTCCTCAGACAGGGACTAACTATGGCTACACCTTC CASSLPQTGTNYGYTF
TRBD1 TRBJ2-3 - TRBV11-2 TGTGCCAGCAGCTTAGGCAGGGGGCGAGGGTACAGCACAGATACGCAGTATTTT CASSLGRGRGYSTDTQYF
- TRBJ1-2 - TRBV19 TGTGCCAGTAGCCAGGACAGAAACTATGGCTACACCTTC CASSQDRNYGYTF
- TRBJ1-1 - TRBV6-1 TGTGCCAGCAGGCGGGTTTTGAACACTGAAGCTTTCTTT CASRRVLNTEAFF
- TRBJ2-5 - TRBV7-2 TGTGCCAGCAGCTTAGATCTGGGGTCGCAAGAGACCCAGTACTTC CASSLDLGSQETQYF
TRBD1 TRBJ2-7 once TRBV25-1 TGTGCCAGCAGTACCGAGGGGGCAGGGGTCTACGAGCAGTACTTC CASSTEGAGVYEQYF
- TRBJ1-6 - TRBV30 TGTGCCTGGAGTGCCGGGAATAATTCACCCCTCCACTTT CAWSAGNNSPLHF
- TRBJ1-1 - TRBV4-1 TGCGCCAGCAGCGAGAACACTGAAGCTTTCTTC CASSENTEAFF
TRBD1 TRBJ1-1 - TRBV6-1 TGTGCCAGCAGCCGGGACAGGGGGAACACTGAAGCTTTCTTT CASSRDRGNTEAFF
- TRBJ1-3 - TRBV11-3 TGTGCCAGCAGTAACCCACCCAGGGGTCTATGCTCTGGAAACACCATATATTTT CASSNPPRGLCSGNTIYF
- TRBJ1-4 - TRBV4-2 TGTGCCAGCAGCCCAGCGGACGGGGGCGGTGAAAAACTGTTTTTT CASSPADGGGEKLFF
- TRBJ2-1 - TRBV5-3 TGTGCCAGAAGCTTGTCAGGGGAGCCCTACAATGAGCAGTTCTTC CARSLSGEPYNEQFF
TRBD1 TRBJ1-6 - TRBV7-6 TGTGCCAGCAGCTTAGACGACAGGGAATCACCCCTCCACTTT CASSLDDRESPLHF
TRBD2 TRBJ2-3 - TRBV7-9 TGTGCCAGCAGCCCCACATCTAGCGGGAGAGTCACAGATACGCAGTATTTT CASSPTSSGRVTDTQYF
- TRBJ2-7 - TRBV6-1 TGTGCCAGCAGTGAAGCTAGGACAGAGGATTACGAGCAGTACTTC CASSEARTEDYEQYF
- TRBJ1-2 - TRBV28 TGTGCCAGCAGTTCTCTCTATGGCTACACCTTC CASSSLYGYTF
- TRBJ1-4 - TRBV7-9 TGTGCCAGCAGCTCGCGAGGGGATAATGAAAAACTGTTTTTT CASSSRGDNEKLFF
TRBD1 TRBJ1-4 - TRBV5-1 TGCGCCAGCAGCTGGGGACAGGGGACCGCTCGGGAAAAACTGTTTTTT CASSWGQGTAREKLFF
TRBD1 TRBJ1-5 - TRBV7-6 TGTGCCAGCAGCCCGACAGGGATAGGCCAGCCCCAGCATTTT CASSPTGIGQPQHF
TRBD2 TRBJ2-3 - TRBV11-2 TGTGCCAGCAGCGAGGAACTAGCGGGAGGTACAGATACGCAGTATTTT CASSEELAGGTDTQYF
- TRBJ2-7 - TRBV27 TGTGCCAGCAGTGGAGGTCGTAAGAGGGGGGCCTACGAGCAGTACTTC CASSGGRKRGAYEQYF
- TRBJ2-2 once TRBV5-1 TGCGCCAGCGCTTCTGCGGGACCCCGGGACGGGGAGCTGTTTTTT CASASAGPRDGELFF
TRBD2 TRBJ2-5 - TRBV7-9 TGTGCCAGCAGCTCCCGGGGACTAGCGGGGCAAGAGACCCAGTACTTC CASSSRGLAGQETQYF
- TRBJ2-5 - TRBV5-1 TGCGCCAGCAGCTTGACCCGGGGGGCGGGGGAGACCCAGTACTTC CASSLTRGAGETQYF
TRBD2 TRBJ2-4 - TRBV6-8 TGTGCCATTCACCTAGCGGGAGGTTCCAAAAACATTCAGTACTTC CAIHLAGGSKNIQYF
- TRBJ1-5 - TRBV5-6 TGTGCCAGCACCCTCGGAAGACAAATCATCAATCAGCCCCAGCATTTT CASTLGRQIINQPQHF
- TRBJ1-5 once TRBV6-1 TGTGCCAGCAGCCCCACCTGGCAGCCCCAGCATTTT CASSPTWQPQHF
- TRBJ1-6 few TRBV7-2 TGTGCCAGCAGCTTAAGTCCTGGTTCACCCCTCCACTTT CASSLSPGSPLHF
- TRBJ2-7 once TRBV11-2 TGTGCCAGCAGCTTGACCAGCGGGCCGGGGCCTGCTTACGAGCAGTACTTC CASSLTSGPGPAYEQYF
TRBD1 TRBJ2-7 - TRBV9 TGTGCCAGCAGCCCCCGAGGGACAGGGGGCGACGAGCAGTACTTC CASSPRGTGGDEQYF
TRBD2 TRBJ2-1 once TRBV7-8 TGTGCCAGCAGCCAAAGGGGTGCTAGCGGGAGGGCTCAGCAGTTCTTC CASSQRGASGRAQQFF
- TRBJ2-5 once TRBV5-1 TGCGCCAGCAGTTACTTGGGCGGGGCGGTTGGAGAGACCCAGTACTTC CASSYLGGAVGETQYF
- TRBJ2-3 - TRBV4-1 TGCGCCAGCAGCCAAGATTTCCCTAGCACAGATACGCAGTATTTT CASSQDFPSTDTQYF